A selection of T cell receptor beta chains follows, all from one sample in a study of naive and memory T cell subsets. TCRdb re-called the UMI-ligation and nested PCR reads with MiXCR, one entry per CDR3 protein. This table has 130,000 to 150,000 distinct CDR3 sequences, over 15% appearing once. Input material: naive CD4+ T cells from blood. The source is a human donor in good health. CDR3s include the opening cysteine and the closing phenylalanine or tryptophan. Fields, in order: clone size, D gene, V gene, J gene, CDR3 protein, CDR3 DNA. A D gene is named only where the DNA matches it firmly. The listing skips clone size in some rows; elsewhere it reads once, few, many or a size class.

-,TRBD1,TRBV2,TRBJ1-1,CASSEWATGENTEAFF,TGTGCCAGCAGTGAATGGGCGACAGGGGAGAACACTGAAGCTTTCTTT
-,TRBD2,TRBV24-1,TRBJ2-1,CATSDQSGRALNEQFF,TGTGCCACCAGTGACCAAAGCGGGAGGGCCCTCAATGAGCAGTTCTTC
few,-,TRBV5-1,TRBJ1-1,CASSLLRQNTEAFF,TGCGCCAGCAGCTTGTTACGGCAGAACACTGAAGCTTTCTTT
-,-,TRBV21-1,TRBJ2-7,CASSKVPDGKLDYYEQYF,TGTGCCAGCAGCAAGGTTCCAGACGGGAAGTTGGACTACTACGAGCAGTACTTC
-,TRBD2,TRBV7-2,TRBJ2-5,CASSLAGGLVETQYF,TGTGCCAGCAGCCTAGCGGGAGGGCTGGTAGAGACCCAGTACTTC
few,-,TRBV5-5,TRBJ1-1,CASNAGYTEAFF,TGTGCCAGCAACGCAGGGTACACTGAAGCTTTCTTT
-,-,TRBV20-1,TRBJ1-5,CSARGNQPQHF,TGCAGTGCTAGAGGGAATCAGCCCCAGCATTTT
-,-,TRBV28,TRBJ1-5,CASSSGGVQPQHF,TGTGCCAGCAGTTCCGGGGGGGTGCAGCCCCAGCATTTT
-,-,TRBV27,TRBJ1-4,CASSLSRQPNEKLFF,TGTGCCAGCAGTTTATCTCGCCAGCCTAATGAAAAACTGTTTTTT
many,-,TRBV4-3,TRBJ2-3,CASSLHTDTQYF,TGCGCCAGCAGCCTACACACAGATACGCAGTATTTT
many,TRBD2,TRBV10-3,TRBJ2-3,CAISEGLAVSTDTQYF,TGTGCCATCAGTGAGGGACTAGCGGTGAGCACAGATACGCAGTATTTT
once,-,TRBV27,TRBJ1-1,CASMGRNTEAFF,TGTGCCAGCATGGGGAGGAACACTGAAGCTTTCTTT
-,TRBD1,TRBV9,TRBJ2-3,CASSERGQGTDTQYF,TGTGCCAGCAGCGAGAGGGGACAGGGCACAGATACGCAGTATTTT